This TCR beta chain was captured in a study of CD8 T cells in ankylosing spondylitis. Findings and limits, study-wide: A motif of seven or eight highly homologous TCR beta variants was seen as apparently characteristic of ankylosing spondylitis blood.

This clonotype came up many times. Its target is not known. This CDR3 contains 15 residues. The V end lost 2 bases, the J end lost 0 bases, and 8 bases lay between the germline ends. The germline V gene encodes CDR1 SNHLY and CDR2 FYNNEI. Researchers built TCR beta libraries using quantitative 5'-RACE with molecular barcodes. TCRdb processed the 5' RACE reads anew with MiXCR; each CDR3 protein has one entry. This sample has roughly 200,000 distinct CDR3 sequences, with around 24% found just once. The source of this sequence is a male donor with ankylosing spondylitis or in good health (not recorded which). The specimen was blood, either unsorted or a sorted T cell fraction (not recorded which). This chain links TRBV2 with TRBJ1-5; D is uncertain. The CDR3, as DNA: TGTGCCAGCAGTGAACCCGGGAATAGCAATCAGCCCCAGCATTTT. Translating gives CASSEPGNSNQPQHF.